This T cell receptor beta chain was recovered during a study of blood T cell repertoires in COVID-19. Overall study context: Researchers got acute and convalescent COVID-19 samples from the United States, Italy and Spain.

The CDR3 loop spans 14 amino acids. The trim removed 5 bases at V and 7 bases at J, leaving 6 bases unmatched. Germline loops: CDR1 SGHAT, CDR2 FQNNGV. Patients in Seattle were enrolled during active infection, then followed longitudinally. In the original processing: Amplification with reference gene primers provided the estimates of nucleated cell counts. Repertoires were generated with immunoSEQ multiplex PCR, while TCRdb's copy carries only in-frame clones and drops some. V, J and clone size are taken as reported in that table, and D and trimming were inferred from the DNA itself. Of some 290,000 clones in the sample, approximately 89% were seen once.

The V gene is TRBV11-2, the J gene TRBJ1-4; 8 nucleotides line up with TRBD1. This TCR was recovered from a woman aged 25 to 39 with COVID-19, enrolled during active disease. The sequencing input was peripheral blood. The CDR3 sequence: CASSRDRGSEKLFF. The CDR3 DNA is TGTGCCAGCAGCCGCGACAGGGGAAGTGAAAAACTGTTTTTT.